This TCR beta chain emerged from a study of CD8 T cells in ankylosing spondylitis. Study observations and caveats: A TCR beta motif of fewer than ten highly homologous variants seemed to mark ankylosing spondylitis blood.

Researchers built TCR beta libraries using quantitative 5'-RACE with molecular barcodes. TCRdb redid the calling of the 5' RACE reads with MiXCR, one entry per CDR3 protein. The sample has under 950,000 distinct CDR3 sequences, around a fifth seen once. Concerning this clonotype: Its antigen is still unknown.

CDR1 is MGHDK and CDR2 is SYGVNS in the germline V gene. The CDR3 has 13 amino acids. V was clipped by 6 bases and J by 6 bases, with 14 bases between them. Specimen: blood, either unsorted or a sorted T cell fraction (not recorded which). The chain employs TRBV25-1 and TRBJ1-1; possibly TRBD1 for D (5 bases). This clonotype originated in a male donor with ankylosing spondylitis. CDR3 in amino acids: CASRGEGSAEAFF. Here the CDR3 DNA reads TGTGCCAGCAGGGGGGAGGGCTCGGCTGAAGCTTTCTTT.